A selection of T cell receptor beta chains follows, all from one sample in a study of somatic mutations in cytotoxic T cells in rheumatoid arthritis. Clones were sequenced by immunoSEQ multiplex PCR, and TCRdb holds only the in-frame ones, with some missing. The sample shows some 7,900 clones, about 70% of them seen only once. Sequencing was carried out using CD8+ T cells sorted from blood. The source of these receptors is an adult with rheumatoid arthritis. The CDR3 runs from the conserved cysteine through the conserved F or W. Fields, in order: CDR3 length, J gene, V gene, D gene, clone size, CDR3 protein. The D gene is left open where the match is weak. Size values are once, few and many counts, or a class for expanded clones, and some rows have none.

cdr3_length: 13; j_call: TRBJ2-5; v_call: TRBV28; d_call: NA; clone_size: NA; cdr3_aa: CASSLEGEETQYF
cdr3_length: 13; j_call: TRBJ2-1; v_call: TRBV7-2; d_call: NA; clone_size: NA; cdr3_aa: CASSLRRGDEQFF
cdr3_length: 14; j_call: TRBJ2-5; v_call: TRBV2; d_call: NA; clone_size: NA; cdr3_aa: CASSEVQGKATQYF
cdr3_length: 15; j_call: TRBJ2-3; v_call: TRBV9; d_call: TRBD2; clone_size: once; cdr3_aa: CASSLTSGGTDTQYF
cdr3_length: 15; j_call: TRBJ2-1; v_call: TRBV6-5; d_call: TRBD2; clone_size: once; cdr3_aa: CASSLLAGSYNEQFF
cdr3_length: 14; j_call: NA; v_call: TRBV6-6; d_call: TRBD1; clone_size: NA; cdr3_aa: CASSSDRENYEQYF
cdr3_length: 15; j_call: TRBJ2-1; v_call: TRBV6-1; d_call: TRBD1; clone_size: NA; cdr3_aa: CASSEEGAGYNEQFF
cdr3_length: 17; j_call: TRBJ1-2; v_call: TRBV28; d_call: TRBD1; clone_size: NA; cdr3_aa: CASSPPTGVVANYGYTF
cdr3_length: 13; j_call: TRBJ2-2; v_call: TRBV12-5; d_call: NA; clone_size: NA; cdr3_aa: CASGLAYTGELFF
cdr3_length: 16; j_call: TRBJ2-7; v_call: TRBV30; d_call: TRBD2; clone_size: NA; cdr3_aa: CAWGGTSGVGSYEQYF
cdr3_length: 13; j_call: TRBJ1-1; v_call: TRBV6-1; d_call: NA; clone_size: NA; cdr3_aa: CASSEAERGEAFF
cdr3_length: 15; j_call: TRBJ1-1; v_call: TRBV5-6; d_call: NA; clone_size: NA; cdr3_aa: CASSLVNGGATEAFF
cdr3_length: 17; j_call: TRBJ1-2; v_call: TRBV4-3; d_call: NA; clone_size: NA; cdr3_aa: CASSRTAGGTKMGGYTF
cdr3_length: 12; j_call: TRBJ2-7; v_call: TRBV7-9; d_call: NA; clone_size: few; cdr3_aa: CASSLDTPEQYF
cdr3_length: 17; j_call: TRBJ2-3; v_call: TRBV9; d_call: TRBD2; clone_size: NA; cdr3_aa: CASSGWNAGANGDTQYF
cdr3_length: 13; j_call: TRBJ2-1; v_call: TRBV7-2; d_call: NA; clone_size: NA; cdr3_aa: CASSPLGYNEQFF
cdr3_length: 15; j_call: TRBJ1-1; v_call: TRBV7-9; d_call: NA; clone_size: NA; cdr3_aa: CASSHSGGLNTEAFF
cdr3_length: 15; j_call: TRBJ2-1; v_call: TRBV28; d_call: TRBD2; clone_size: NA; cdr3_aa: CASRSGLAAYNEQFF
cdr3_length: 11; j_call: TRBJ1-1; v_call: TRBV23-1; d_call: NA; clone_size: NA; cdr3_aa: CASTVNPIAFF
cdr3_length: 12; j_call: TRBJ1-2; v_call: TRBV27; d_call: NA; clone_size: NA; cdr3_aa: CASRTGRYGYTF
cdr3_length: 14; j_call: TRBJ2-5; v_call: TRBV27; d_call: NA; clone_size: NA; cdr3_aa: CASSSPYGEETQYF
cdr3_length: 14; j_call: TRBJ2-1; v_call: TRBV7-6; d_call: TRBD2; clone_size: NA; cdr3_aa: CASSPQFGGDEQFF
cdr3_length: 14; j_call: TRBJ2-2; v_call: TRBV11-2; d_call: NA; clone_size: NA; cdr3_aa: CASSLKRNTGELFF
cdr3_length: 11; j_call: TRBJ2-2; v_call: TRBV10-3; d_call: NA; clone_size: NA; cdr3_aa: CAISDGGELFF
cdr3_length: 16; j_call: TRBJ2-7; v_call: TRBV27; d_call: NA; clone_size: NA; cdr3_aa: CASSFLRGGYSYEQYF
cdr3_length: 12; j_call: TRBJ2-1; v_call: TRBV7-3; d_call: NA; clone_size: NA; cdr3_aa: CASSYGSNEQFF
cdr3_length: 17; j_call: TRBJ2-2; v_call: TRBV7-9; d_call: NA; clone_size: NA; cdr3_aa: CASSPLGGTGSAGELFF
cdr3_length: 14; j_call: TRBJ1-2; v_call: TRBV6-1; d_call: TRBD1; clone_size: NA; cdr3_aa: CASSGSRGGDGYTF
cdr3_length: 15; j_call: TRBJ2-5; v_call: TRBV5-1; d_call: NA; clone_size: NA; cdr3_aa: CASSLVLQGQETQYF
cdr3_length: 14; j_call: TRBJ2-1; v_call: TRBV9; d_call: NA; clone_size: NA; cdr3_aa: CASSVGGVGNEQFF
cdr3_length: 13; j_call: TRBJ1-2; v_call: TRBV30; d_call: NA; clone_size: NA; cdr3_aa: CAWSQTGGAGYTF
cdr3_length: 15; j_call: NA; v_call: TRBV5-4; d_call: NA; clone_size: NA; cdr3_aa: CASSFRGGLRDEQYF
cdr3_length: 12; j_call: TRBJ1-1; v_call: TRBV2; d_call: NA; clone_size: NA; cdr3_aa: CASSYVNTEAFF
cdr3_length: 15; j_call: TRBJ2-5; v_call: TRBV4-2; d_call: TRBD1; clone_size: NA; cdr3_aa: CASSQGTGDAETQYF
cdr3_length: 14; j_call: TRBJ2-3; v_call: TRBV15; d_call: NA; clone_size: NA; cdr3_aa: CATSREENTDTQYF
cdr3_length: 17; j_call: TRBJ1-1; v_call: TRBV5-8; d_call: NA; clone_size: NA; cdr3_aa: CASSLAGTSYMNTEAFF
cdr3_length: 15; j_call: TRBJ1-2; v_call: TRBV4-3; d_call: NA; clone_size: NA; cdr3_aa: CASSQAMEANYGYTF
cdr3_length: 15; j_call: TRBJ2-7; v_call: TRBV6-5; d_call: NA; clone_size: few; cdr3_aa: CASSYFIRGSHEQYF
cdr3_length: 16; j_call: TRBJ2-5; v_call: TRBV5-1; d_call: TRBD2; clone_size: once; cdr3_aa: CASSPGLAGDQETQYF
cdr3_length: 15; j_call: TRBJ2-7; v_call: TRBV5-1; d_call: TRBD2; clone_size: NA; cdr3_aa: CASSAYKGTIYEQYF
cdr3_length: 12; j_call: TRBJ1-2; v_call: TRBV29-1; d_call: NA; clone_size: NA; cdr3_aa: CSVEEGDYGYTF
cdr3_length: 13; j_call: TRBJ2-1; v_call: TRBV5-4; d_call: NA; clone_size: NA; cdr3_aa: CASSLPPEDEQFF
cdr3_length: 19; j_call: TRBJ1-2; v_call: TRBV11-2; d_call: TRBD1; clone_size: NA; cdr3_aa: CASSLDLPVPGQGRNGYTF
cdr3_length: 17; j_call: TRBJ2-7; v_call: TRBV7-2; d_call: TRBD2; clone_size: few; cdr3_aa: CASSFDLRLAPLGEQYF
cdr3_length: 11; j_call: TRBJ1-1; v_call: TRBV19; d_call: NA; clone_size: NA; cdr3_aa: CASIRTTEAFF
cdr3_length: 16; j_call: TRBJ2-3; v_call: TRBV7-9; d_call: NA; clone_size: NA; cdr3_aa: CASSFGIGEFTDTQYF
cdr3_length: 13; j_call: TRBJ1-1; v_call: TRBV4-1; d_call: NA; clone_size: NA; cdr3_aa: CASSPKTDTEAFF
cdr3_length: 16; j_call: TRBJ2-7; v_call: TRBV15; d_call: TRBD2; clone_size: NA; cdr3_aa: CATSRVSGSFHYEQYF
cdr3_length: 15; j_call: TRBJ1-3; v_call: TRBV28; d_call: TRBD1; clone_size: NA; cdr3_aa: CAARQGKSSGNTIYF
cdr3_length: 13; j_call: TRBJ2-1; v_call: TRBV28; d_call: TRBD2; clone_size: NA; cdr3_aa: CASSGGRWSEQFF
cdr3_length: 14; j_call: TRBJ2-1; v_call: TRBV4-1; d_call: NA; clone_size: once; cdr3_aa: CASSQDSSADEQFF
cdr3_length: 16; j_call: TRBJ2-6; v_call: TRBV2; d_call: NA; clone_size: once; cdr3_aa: CASMKGRNSGANVLTF
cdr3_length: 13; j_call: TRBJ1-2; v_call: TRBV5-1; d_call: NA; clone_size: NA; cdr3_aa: CASSLEGGTGYTF
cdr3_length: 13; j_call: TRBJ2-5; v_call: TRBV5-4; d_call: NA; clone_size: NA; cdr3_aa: CASSPNLGETQYF
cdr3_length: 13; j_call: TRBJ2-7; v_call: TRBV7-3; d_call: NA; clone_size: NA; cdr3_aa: CASSFSNSYEQYF
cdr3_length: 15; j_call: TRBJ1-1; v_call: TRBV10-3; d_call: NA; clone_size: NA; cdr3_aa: CAISYREGMNTEAFF
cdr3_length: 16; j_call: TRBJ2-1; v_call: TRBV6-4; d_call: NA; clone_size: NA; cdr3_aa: CASSDSRLSSYNEQFF